What follows describes a single T cell receptor (beta chain). Its specificity is unknown. The sample originates from a study of shared clonotypes between healthy human individuals. Under the authors' procedure: Junction-only immunoSEQ sequences carried no quality scores, so filtering differed. Sequenced by immunoSEQ multiplex PCR; TCRdb stores in-frame clones only, minus some. V and J calls and clone size come straight from that table; D and trimming were deduced from the DNA. The data contain approximately 1.9 million clones, 90% to 95% of them singletons. CDR3 length: 18 residues. V shed 0 bases, J shed 3 bases, and the junction held 10 bases outside the gene matches. The V gene's germline CDR1 is MNHEY and CDR2 SMNVEV (reference sequence). Naive CD8 cells were CD45RO-negative, positively selected for CCR7, excluding terminally differentiated effector memory CD45RA+ cells. General observations from the study: Incompleteness in sorted-subset sequencing, despite large depth, was shown by rarefaction. Clonotypes not shared had lower generation probabilities than those common to all four donors. The sampled material consisted only of blood, and tissue repertoires are likely to differ.

This TCR came from a man aged 18 to 29 in good health. Some clones in this sample may be carry-over from other donors' samples. This chain connects TRBV27 to TRBJ2-1; 8 positions agree with TRBD2. The specimen sequenced was naive CD8+ T cells from PBMCs. The CDR3 DNA reads as TGTGCCAGCAGTTTATCCTCCCCTATAGCGGGATTCTACAATGAGCAGTTCTTC. Encoded protein: CASSLSSPIAGFYNEQFF.